A selection of T cell receptor beta chains follows, all from one sample in a study of blood T cell repertoires in COVID-19. Libraries were prepared by immunoSEQ multiplex PCR; TCRdb keeps only in-frame clonotypes and omits some of them. This sample has over 200,000 clones, with about 88% found just once. The source material was peripheral blood. The receptors come from a woman aged 40 to 55 who had recovered from COVID-19. Both conserved end residues are part of each CDR3. D genes are given only for firm matches. The size entry is marked missing in some rows and otherwise reads once, few, many or a size class.

TRBV7-2	.	TRBJ1-3	.	TGTGCCAGCAGCGGGCCCCGGCGCCCAAGCTCTGGAAACACCATATATTTT	CASSGPRRPSSGNTIYF
TRBV6-5	TRBD2	TRBJ2-1	.	TGTGCCAGCAGCCCCCGCGGGAGGAACAATGAGCAGTTCTTC	CASSPRGRNNEQFF
TRBV9	TRBD2	TRBJ2-7	.	TGTGCCAGCAGCGTAGTGGGGGGAGGGCCTGGGGAGCAGTACTTC	CASSVVGGGPGEQYF
TRBV6-6	.	TRBJ2-5	.	TGTGCCAGCAGTTCCCCCCGGGGAGGAGGGGAGACCCAGTACTTC	CASSSPRGGGETQYF
TRBV19	TRBD1	TRBJ2-7	.	TGTGCCAGTAGTCCCGGACAGGCCCCGGGCTACGAGCAGTACTTC	CASSPGQAPGYEQYF
TRBV4-3	.	TRBJ1-2	.	TGCGCCAGCAGCCAAGATTGGCAGGTCTATGGCTACACCTTC	CASSQDWQVYGYTF
TRBV14	TRBD2	TRBJ2-7	.	TGTGCCAGCAGCCGGACTAGCGGGAGGGGCGAGCAGTACTTC	CASSRTSGRGEQYF
TRBV30	TRBD1	TRBJ1-1	.	TGTGCCTGGAGTGTACAGGGGGCTGAAGCTTTCTTT	CAWSVQGAEAFF
TRBV6-2/TRBV6-3	TRBD2	TRBJ2-1	few	TGTGCCAGCAGTCCAAGGGGGACTAGCGGGAGCGATGAGCAGTTCTTC	CASSPRGTSGSDEQFF
TRBV29-1	TRBD1	TRBJ1-4	.	TGCAGCGCTAGGGACAGACGTTTGGAAAGTGATGAAAAACTGTTTTTT	CSARDRRLESDEKLFF
TRBV20-1	TRBD1	TRBJ2-5	.	TGCCCGGGGACAGGGAGGGAGACCCAGTACTTC	CPGTGRETQYF
TRBV7-2	TRBD1	TRBJ2-1	.	TGTGCCAGCAGCCGCCGGACAGGGAATTACGGTGAGCAGTTCTTC	CASSRRTGNYGEQFF
TRBV7-9	.	TRBJ2-5	.	TGTGCCAGCAGCTTAGCTCTGGCAGCGGGAGAGACCCAGTACTTC	CASSLALAAGETQYF
TRBV4-3	.	TRBJ2-2	.	TGCGCCAGCAGCCAAGAAATGCCAGGGCGGCACACCGGGGAGCTGTTTTTT	CASSQEMPGRHTGELFF
TRBV6-6	TRBD1	TRBJ1-5	.	TGTGCCAGCAGTTACTCTCCAGGGGGTAGGGATCAGCCCCAGCATTTT	CASSYSPGGRDQPQHF
TRBV21-1	.	TRBJ1-5	.	TGTGCCAGCAGCAACCTACAGGGTCTTGTACAGCCCCAGCATTTT	CASSNLQGLVQPQHF
TRBV7-3	TRBD1	TRBJ2-2	.	TGTGCCAGCAGCTCCGGGACAGGGGCGAACACCGGGGAGCTGTTTTTT	CASSSGTGANTGELFF
TRBV7-3	.	TRBJ2-1	.	TGTGCCAGCAGCTTAAGGGCCCCAAGCTCCTACAATGAGCAGTTCTTC	CASSLRAPSSYNEQFF
TRBV7-9	.	TRBJ2-1	.	TGTGCCAGCAGCTTAGGGGCTAGCTTTGATGAGCAGTTCTTC	CASSLGASFDEQFF
TRBV19	TRBD2	TRBJ2-2	.	TGTGCCAGTAGTATAGGAGGCGGGAGGGCGAACACCGGGGAGCTGTTTTTT	CASSIGGGRANTGELFF
TRBV6-4	TRBD2	TRBJ2-1	.	TGTGCCAGCCCGCTGGCTAGCGGGAGTTTCAAGGGGGGCTCCTACAATGAGCAGTTCTTC	CASPLASGSFKGGSYNEQFF
TRBV14	.	TRBJ1-2	.	TGTGCCAGCAGCCTGACAATGAACTATGGCTACACCTTC	CASSLTMNYGYTF
TRBV7-2	TRBD1	TRBJ1-6	.	TGTGCCAGCAGCCAGGGGGGTAAGAGGTCACCCCTCCACTTT	CASSQGGKRSPLHF
TRBV6-2/TRBV6-3	.	TRBJ2-1	.	TGTGCCAGCAGTCCAGGGTTTCGGGAGCAGTTCTTC	CASSPGFREQFF
TRBV9	TRBD1	TRBJ1-4	.	TGTGCCAGCAGTCCTGGGGGCAGGGGGCTAGCTAATGAAAAACTGTTTTTT	CASSPGGRGLANEKLFF
TRBV7-9	.	TRBJ1-2	.	TGTGCCAGCAGCTTAGCGGGGCAGACCTATGGCTACACCTTC	CASSLAGQTYGYTF
TRBV10-3	TRBD2	TRBJ2-2	.	TGTGCCATCAGTGACTCGGCGGGAGGCTCCACCGGGGAGCTGTTTTTT	CAISDSAGGSTGELFF
TRBV7-3	TRBD2	TRBJ2-1	few	TGTGCCAGCAGCCATAGGCCGGGGGCTAGCGGGAGAGGCTCCTACAATGAGCAGTTCTTC	CASSHRPGASGRGSYNEQFF
TRBV3-1/TRBV3-2	TRBD2	TRBJ2-1	.	TGTGCCAGCAGCCGGACTAGCCTCTCCTACAATGAGCAGTTCTTC	CASSRTSLSYNEQFF
TRBV6-5	.	TRBJ2-3	.	TGTGCCAGCAGCCCCGCAGGGTCTACGCAGTATTTT	CASSPAGSTQYF
TRBV7-9	.	TRBJ1-2	few	TGTGCCAGCAGCCCCACGGGTCCCCCTAACTATGGCTACACCTTC	CASSPTGPPNYGYTF
TRBV5-1	TRBD2	TRBJ2-5	once	TGCGCCAGCAGCCCAGGACTAGCGGGAGGGGCGGAGACCCAGTACTTC	CASSPGLAGGAETQYF
TRBV30	TRBD1	TRBJ1-2	.	TGTGCCTGGACTGACAGGGGGGACTATGGCTACACCTTC	CAWTDRGDYGYTF